This TCR beta chain was captured by sequencing in a study of CD8 T cells in ankylosing spondylitis. General study results and limits: Among TCR beta sequences, a motif of eight or nine highly homologous variants appeared characteristic of ankylosing spondylitis blood.

With 3 bases removed from V and 7 bases from J, the gap between germline ends came to 9 bases. This CDR3 has 12 amino acids. Making use of molecular barcodes, quantitative 5'-RACE generated TCR beta libraries. Each CDR3 protein is one row after TCRdb ran MiXCR on the 5' RACE reads. Here the sample spans approximately 400,000 distinct CDR3 sequences, roughly 26% being singletons. Comments on this clonotype: The target antigen is unknown.

The specimen was blood, either unsorted or a sorted T cell fraction (not recorded which). This receptor was obtained from a male donor with ankylosing spondylitis. This chain uses TRBV12-3 or TRBV12-4 with TRBJ1-2, with no clear D. CDR3 loop: CASSLSEAGYTF. The CDR3 DNA reads as TGTGCCAGCAGTTTGAGTGAGGCTGGCTACACCTTC.